These T cell receptor beta chains were read from a single sample in a study of T cell changes during pregnancy in multiple sclerosis. The repertoire was sequenced with immunoSEQ multiplex PCR; TCRdb's copy has only in-frame clones and lacks some. The data show 35,000 to 40,000 clones, 91% seen once. Sequenced here: CD8+ T cells from peripheral blood mononuclear cells, sampled in the second trimester of pregnancy. The source of these receptors is a female donor with multiple sclerosis, enrolled in a pregnancy study. Both conserved end residues are part of each CDR3.

V gene,CDR3 protein
TRBV7-6,CASSFNSGIGTEAFF
TRBV4-3,CASSPRSGTGYGYTF
TRBV7-2,CASSLVTGGYQHF
TRBV6-1,CASSVPLSLRWQYF
TRBV11-3,CASSRRRSGGTDTQYF
TRBV14,CASSKLAGDYEQYF
TRBV5-4,CASSFLGLLNTEAFF
TRBV30,CAWEEIHQGDSSYEQYF
TRBV5-4,CASRGEYEQYF
TRBV7-7,CASSQEVAGAGSYNEQFF
TRBV27,CATSRDGSLYEQYF
TRBV4-3,CASSQVQGRGYTF
TRBV25-1,CASSEWPGSGNTIYF
TRBV6-5,CASSYGVEGNTIYF
TRBV27,CASSLTPGSNTEAFF
TRBV20-1,CSARLGDEQFF
TRBV13,CASSFRQLNQPQHF
TRBV5-6,CASSVGTSVQETQYF
TRBV27,CASRETGDVRAFTDTQYF
TRBV27,CASSSTGGYGYTF
TRBV4-1,CASSQDPGQGAGEAFF
TRBV5-1,CASNAGLNTGELFF
TRBV27,CASSPGTGGHQPQHF
TRBV4-2,CASSQVARGRADTEAFF
TRBV27,CASRSGAGTGELFF
TRBV6-5,CASSYSRSSYEQYF
TRBV6-1,CASSSVRGLNTEAFF
TRBV9,CASSVNQGQGTEAFF
TRBV7-2,CASRLAGGSYNEQFF
TRBV4-1,CASSRENRQGGQYF
TRBV9,CASSVTGTGNYEQYF
TRBV13,CASSLGGGENTEAFF
TRBV11-2,CASSFTGGAGFSDGYTF
TRBV11-1,CASSPSYSGGNEQFF
TRBV2,CASSDPPGDMYNEQFF
TRBV6-1,CAVRVGYEAFF
TRBV7-2,CASSLKTGGNEQFF